A selection of T cell receptor beta chains follows, all from one sample in a study of T-cell reconstitution after alpha-beta-depleted transplantation in children. A single record per CDR3 protein comes from TCRdb applying MiXCR to the PCR reads. The sample shows roughly 200,000 distinct CDR3 sequences, under 9.5% of them seen only once. The sequencing used PBMCs from the stem cell graft donor, collected from the stem cell graft. The receptors originated from a human donor who donated a stem cell graft to a child with acute lymphoblastic leukemia. Both conserved end residues are part of each CDR3. D genes are given only for firm matches. Clone sizes are given selectively: once, few, many, or a class where the clone is expanded.

j_call | clone_size | v_call | d_call | cdr3_nt | cdr3_aa
TRBJ1-1 | few | TRBV4-3 | TRBD1 | TGCGCCAGCAGCCATCCGGGACAGTACACTGAAGCTTTCTTT | CASSHPGQYTEAFF
TRBJ1-2 | many | TRBV12-3/TRBV12-4 | - | TGTGCCAGCAGTTTAGGGAGAGGTGGTAGGGGCTACACCTTC | CASSLGRGGRGYTF
TRBJ2-2 | few | TRBV5-1 | TRBD2 | TGCGCCAGCAGCTTCGGGGGGACCACCGGGGAGCTGTTTTTT | CASSFGGTTGELFF
TRBJ2-2 | many | TRBV27 | - | TGTGCCAGCAGTCTGACAGGTGTAGCGAACACCGGGGAGCTGTTTTTT | CASSLTGVANTGELFF
TRBJ2-6 | many | TRBV7-9 | - | TGTGCCAGCAGCCCACCGGACCTCTCTGGGGCCAACGTCCTGACTTTC | CASSPPDLSGANVLTF
TRBJ1-2 | many | TRBV3-1 | TRBD1 | TGTGCCAGCAGCCAAGAAAGACAGGGGAACTATGGCTACACCTTC | CASSQERQGNYGYTF
TRBJ1-3 | - | TRBV10-3 | - | TGTGCCATCAGCGGACCCGAGACTGGAAACACCATATATTTT | CAISGPETGNTIYF
TRBJ2-3 | - | TRBV27 | - | TGTGCCAGCAGTTTATCCCCAGTCCCAACAGATACGCAGTATTTT | CASSLSPVPTDTQYF
TRBJ2-7 | - | TRBV20-1 | TRBD2 | TGCAGTTTAAGCGGGGGCCGGGGGGACGAGCAGTACTTC | CSLSGGRGDEQYF
TRBJ2-1 | few | TRBV7-8 | TRBD2 | TGTGCCAGCAAGGGAGGGCCCTCCTACAATGAGCAGTTCTTC | CASKGGPSYNEQFF
TRBJ2-3 | few | TRBV6-2/TRBV6-3 | - | TGTGCCAGCAACCTACTCAGCACAGATACGCAGTATTTT | CASNLLSTDTQYF
TRBJ2-3 | many | TRBV12-3/TRBV12-4 | - | TGTGCCAGCAGTCTCTCCCAGGGGCGAAAAGATACGCAGTATTTT | CASSLSQGRKDTQYF
TRBJ2-3 | few | TRBV10-3 | - | TGTGCCATCAGTGAGTCAGAAGGGGGGACTGCGGTCACAGATACGCAGTATTTT | CAISESEGGTAVTDTQYF
TRBJ1-6 | few | TRBV5-1 | - | TGCGCCAGCAGCTTGGAGGCAGGAGGCGTTAGCAGCTCCTATAATTCACCCCTCCACTTT | CASSLEAGGVSSSYNSPLHF
TRBJ2-3 | few | TRBV5-1 | - | TGCGCCAGCAGCCTGCTCAGAGAAGGTGCTTCCACAGATACGCAGTATTTT | CASSLLREGASTDTQYF
TRBJ2-1 | many | TRBV9 | - | TGTGCCAGCAGCGTAGGTACCAGCGCGACCTACAATGAGCAGTTCTTC | CASSVGTSATYNEQFF
TRBJ1-2 | - | TRBV6-5 | - | TGTGCCAGCAGTTACTCTGTGCAGCCCTCCGATGGCTACACCTTC | CASSYSVQPSDGYTF
TRBJ2-5 | - | TRBV5-1 | - | TGCGCCACCACCCCGGGAACCAGCGCAGAGACCCAGTACTTC | CATTPGTSAETQYF
TRBJ2-1 | many | TRBV6-2/TRBV6-3 | TRBD1 | TGTGCCAGCAGTCCGACAGGGGGCAGCTCCTACAATGAGCAGTTCTTC | CASSPTGGSSYNEQFF
TRBJ1-3 | - | TRBV4-1 | - | TGCGCCAGCAGCCAAGAACGAGTCTCTGGAAACACCATATATTTT | CASSQERVSGNTIYF
TRBJ1-5 | - | TRBV12-3/TRBV12-4 | - | TGTGCCAGCAGTTTTAGGGCAGGAAATCAGCCCCAGCATTTT | CASSFRAGNQPQHF
TRBJ1-2 | few | TRBV18 | - | TGTGCCAGCTCACCACGGGACCGGATCGATGGCTACACCTTC | CASSPRDRIDGYTF
TRBJ2-5 | many | TRBV29-1 | TRBD1 | TGCAGCGAATTCGGACAGGGCTGGGAGACCCAGTACTTC | CSEFGQGWETQYF
TRBJ1-1 | many | TRBV4-2 | - | TGTGCCAGCAGCCAAATGGGGATACGGGGGAACACTGAAGCTTTCTTT | CASSQMGIRGNTEAFF
TRBJ2-7 | - | TRBV5-4 | - | TGTGCCAGCAGCGTGGGGGGGACAGAGAACTACGAGCAGTACTTC | CASSVGGTENYEQYF
TRBJ2-2 | - | TRBV5-1 | TRBD1 | TGCGCCAGCGCCGGGACAGGGGAGAACACCGGGGAGCTGTTTTTT | CASAGTGENTGELFF
TRBJ1-3 | many | TRBV12-3/TRBV12-4 | TRBD1 | TGTGCCAGCAGCCAAAACTCCGGGACAGCCAACACCATATATTTT | CASSQNSGTANTIYF
TRBJ1-1 | - | TRBV6-1 | TRBD1 | TGTGCCAGCAGTCTCGTCCCATTGACAGGGTGGAACACTGAAGCTTTCTTT | CASSLVPLTGWNTEAFF
TRBJ2-2 | many | TRBV7-9 | - | TGTGCCAGCAGCCCCCCAAGGGAGGCGACCGGGGAGCTGTTTTTT | CASSPPREATGELFF
TRBJ2-7 | few | TRBV6-2/TRBV6-3 | - | TGTGCCAGCAGAATCCCACCGGGGGACCTCCAGTACTTC | CASRIPPGDLQYF
TRBJ1-2 | - | TRBV20-1 | TRBD1 | TGCAGTGCCATCCCGACAGGGGGCCAAGGCTACACCTTC | CSAIPTGGQGYTF
TRBJ2-3 | many | TRBV12-3/TRBV12-4 | - | TGTGCCAGCAGTTTAGTAGCGGGCACAGATACGCAGTATTTT | CASSLVAGTDTQYF
TRBJ2-1 | many | TRBV6-2/TRBV6-3 | - | TGTGCCAGCAGTTACCGCCCCCCCGCCTTTCGGGGAAGGAATGAGCAGTTCTTC | CASSYRPPAFRGRNEQFF
TRBJ1-2 | - | TRBV20-1 | - | TGCAGTGCTAGAGTGGCCAGGGTCCCCACTAACTATGGCTACACCTTC | CSARVARVPTNYGYTF
TRBJ2-3 | - | TRBV6-5 | TRBD2 | TGTGCCAGCAGTTATCAGGGACTAGCGGGGGGCACAGATACGCAGTATTTT | CASSYQGLAGGTDTQYF
TRBJ1-1 | - | TRBV10-3 | - | TGTGCCATCAGTGACCCGATACAAGGCATGAACACTGAAGCTTTCTTT | CAISDPIQGMNTEAFF
TRBJ2-1 | many | TRBV3-1 | - | TGTGCCAGCAGCCAAGCCTCTCGCGGGGAACAGTTCTTC | CASSQASRGEQFF
TRBJ2-1 | - | TRBV20-1 | - | TGCAGTGCTAGAGATTTGGGGTGGCACAATGAGCAGTTCTTC | CSARDLGWHNEQFF
TRBJ2-1 | - | TRBV5-1 | TRBD1 | TGCGCCAGCAGGCCTCCTACAGGGGGCGCGTACAATGAGCAGTTCTTC | CASRPPTGGAYNEQFF
TRBJ2-1 | many | TRBV5-1 | - | TGCGCCAGCAGCCTTTTAAGCGGTCTGGGCAATGAGCAGTTCTTC | CASSLLSGLGNEQFF
TRBJ1-1 | - | TRBV20-1 | - | TGCAGTGCTAGTTGGGCAGCGAACACTGAAGCTTTCTTT | CSASWAANTEAFF
TRBJ2-5 | - | TRBV27 | - | TGTGCCAGCAAGGGAATCGACCTCGGCGAGACCCAGTACTTC | CASKGIDLGETQYF
TRBJ2-2 | - | TRBV10-2 | TRBD2 | TGCGCCAGTAGACTAGCGGGGTATCACACCGGGGAGCTGTTTTTT | CASRLAGYHTGELFF
TRBJ2-1 | many | TRBV2 | TRBD2 | TGTGCCAGCAGTGATAGGGCTAAGCGGGGGGGATACAATGAGCAGTTCTTC | CASSDRAKRGGYNEQFF
TRBJ2-1 | few | TRBV12-3/TRBV12-4 | TRBD1 | TGTGCCAGCACCAATGTATTACAGGGGCAGGATGAGCAGTTCTTC | CASTNVLQGQDEQFF
TRBJ1-5 | - | TRBV27 | TRBD1 | TGTGCCAGCAGTCTGTATCAGGGGGCAGAGCCCCAGCATTTT | CASSLYQGAEPQHF
TRBJ1-1 | many | TRBV6-1 | TRBD1 | TGTGCCAGCGATCTTGAGACAGGGAATACTGAAGCTTTCTTT | CASDLETGNTEAFF
TRBJ2-7 | - | TRBV7-2 | TRBD1 | TGTGCCAGCAGCTTATTCCAGGGGGTGCCCCACGAGCAGTACTTC | CASSLFQGVPHEQYF
TRBJ2-5 | few | TRBV20-1 | - | TGCTGTGCTAGAGACTCGACGACAGGAGACATGGGAGAGACCCAGTACTTC | CCARDSTTGDMGETQYF
TRBJ1-2 | few | TRBV5-6 | TRBD1 | TGTGCCAGCAGCTCCTCCGGACAGGGCGAGATAAGTGGCTACACCTTC | CASSSSGQGEISGYTF
TRBJ2-5 | many | TRBV20-1 | - | TGCAGTGCGAAACGGCCCCTCGCGAGGAGTTTACCTCAAGAGACCCAGTACTTC | CSAKRPLARSLPQETQYF
TRBJ2-3 | - | TRBV7-2 | TRBD2 | TGTGCCAGCAGCTTCTCCCCGGGAGGGGGGGAAGATACGCAGTATTTT | CASSFSPGGGEDTQYF
TRBJ2-7 | many | TRBV4-3 | - | TGCGCCAGCAGCCAAGTCCAGGGTTCCTACGAGCAGTACTTC | CASSQVQGSYEQYF
TRBJ1-2 | - | TRBV12-3/TRBV12-4 | TRBD1 | TGTGCCAGCAGTCTTCCCGGACAGGGGATTGGTGGCTACACCTTC | CASSLPGQGIGGYTF
TRBJ1-4 | few | TRBV18 | - | TGTGCCAGCTCACCTAACAGGGCTGATGCTAATGAAAAACTGTTTTTT | CASSPNRADANEKLFF
TRBJ1-5 | many | TRBV29-1 | - | TGCAGCGTAACAGGTTACAATCAGCCCCAGCATTTT | CSVTGYNQPQHF
TRBJ1-2 | few | TRBV6-2/TRBV6-3 | - | TGTGCCAGCACCTCCGAGGGGGGTAACTATGGCTACACCTTC | CASTSEGGNYGYTF
TRBJ2-1 | - | TRBV12-3/TRBV12-4 | - | TGTGCCAGCAGCTTTACAGAGAGCTACAATGAGCAGTTCTTC | CASSFTESYNEQFF
TRBJ2-5 | few | TRBV5-1 | TRBD2 | TGCGCCAGCAGACCGGCGGGGGCCACTAGCGGAGAGACCCAGTACTTC | CASRPAGATSGETQYF
TRBJ2-7 | few | TRBV10-3 | - | TGTGCCATCAGACCCGACACTGACGAGCAGTACTTC | CAIRPDTDEQYF